Listed here are 27 T cell receptor beta chains from one sample, sequenced in a study of T-cell reconstitution after alpha-beta-depleted transplantation in children (dated by TCRdb to about 2016). Libraries were made using PCR. TCRdb names Illumina HiSeq 2500 as the instrument used. Molecular barcoding was employed in the preparation of TCR libraries, with unique molecular identifiers being used to normalize TCRbeta repertoire quantification. TCRdb passed the public sequencing reads through fastp at Q25 and MiXCR, retaining productive beta sequences. Each entry is one CDR3 protein sequence, shown with its most common DNA and genes. Across this sample there are a few hundred thousand distinct CDR3 sequences, with about 18% seen only once. The ten largest clonotypes hold 3.3% of the sample. Here the sequenced sample was PBMCs from the stem cell graft donor, taken from the stem cell graft. The origin of the receptors is a human donor who donated a stem cell graft to a child with acute lymphoblastic leukemia.

This clonotype was seen only a few times. V and J are TRBV11-2 and TRBJ2-7; 7 bases line up with TRBD2. V lost 5 bases and J lost 3; bases outside the gene matches: 10. The CDR3 contains 15 residues. CDR1 is SGHAT and CDR2 is FQNNGV in the germline V gene. Here the CDR3 reads CASSQGAGLVYEQYF. CDR3 DNA sequence: TGTGCCAGCAGCCAAGGAGCGGGACTCGTCTACGAGCAGTACTTC.

Only one count was recorded for this clonotype. The chain recombines TRBV20-1 with TRBJ2-3, with D tentatively TRBD1 (5 bases). CDR3 length: 14 residues. Germline V CDR1 and CDR2: DFQATT, SNEGSKA (reference sequence). The V end lost 5 bases, the J end lost 2 bases, and 14 bases lay between the germline ends. The DNA for the CDR3 is TGCAGTGCTTCCGTAGGGGCAGACACAGATACGCAGTATTTT. Encoded protein: CSASVGADTDTQYF.

V usage is TRBV7-3 and J usage is TRBJ2-2; tentative D call: TRBD2 (5 bases). The germline gives CDR1 SGHTA, CDR2 FQGTGA. Trimming removed 0 bases from V and 5 bases from J, with 13 bases in between. The CDR3 consists of 16 residues. CDR3 DNA: TGTGCCAGCAGCTTAACGGGGAGAGAAAGGACCGGGGAGCTGTTTTTT. It encodes CASSLTGRERTGELFF.

This clonotype was counted a few times. The rearrangement uses TRBV7-8 and TRBJ1-1; D may be TRBD1 (6 bases). The CDR3 has 14 residues. Germline assignment: CDR1 SGHVS and CDR2 FQNEAQ. The germline V and J ends were trimmed by 1 base and 6 bases, with 12 bases remaining between them. The CDR3 protein is CASSLEGGSPEAFF. CDR3 DNA sequence: TGTGCCAGCAGCTTAGAAGGGGGGTCCCCTGAAGCTTTCTTT.

This clonotype is a singleton in its sample. V gene TRBV7-9 combines with J gene TRBJ1-6, with 7 bases identical to TRBD1. After removal of 0 bases from V and 9 bases from J, the junction contained 11 bases not matched to a gene. CDR1 is SEHNR, CDR2 FQNEAQ, per germline (reference sequence). The CDR3 has 17 amino acids. CDR3 sequence reads: CASSLAGAAGGSSPLHF. The CDR3 DNA sequence: TGTGCCAGCAGCTTAGCGGGCGCGGCAGGGGGTAGTTCACCCCTCCACTTT.

This clonotype was seen a few times. The gene calls are TRBV9 and TRBJ1-1; D is ambiguous. The V gene lost 0 bases and the J gene lost 4 bases, with 10 bases spanning the gap. CDR3 length: 14 amino acids. Per the germline V gene, CDR1 is SGDLS and CDR2 is YYNGEE. CDR3 amino acids: CASSVAGSGTEAFF. The CDR3, as DNA: TGTGCCAGCAGCGTAGCGGGCTCAGGCACTGAAGCTTTCTTT.

This clonotype showed up just a few times. The J gene is TRBJ2-1, the V gene TRBV2; D ambiguous. The CDR3 spans 12 residues. Germline V gives CDR1 SNHLY, CDR2 FYNNEI. V lost 4 bases, J lost 6 bases, and 7 bases lay in between. CDR3 DNA: TGTGCCAGCAGTGGATACTTCAATGAGCAGTTCTTC. It yields the protein CASSGYFNEQFF. Combining the CDR3 with reference TRBV2 and TRBJ2-1 gives the whole variable domain EPEVTQTPSHQVTQMGQEVILRCVPISNHLYFYWYRQILGQKVEFLVSFYNNEISEKSEIFDDQFSVERPDGSNFTLKIRSTKLEDSAMYFCASSGYFNEQFFGPGTRLTVL.

This clonotype appeared a few times. The V gene is TRBV7-9, the J gene TRBJ2-1; 9 bases align to TRBD2. V lost 4 bases, J lost 6 bases, and 1 base stayed unmatched. Germline V gives CDR1 SEHNR, CDR2 FQNEAQ (reference sequence). This CDR3 spans 13 amino acids. CDR3 loop: CASSSTSGNEQFF. In nucleotides, the CDR3 is TGTGCCAGCAGCTCGACTAGCGGCAATGAGCAGTTCTTC.

This clonotype occurred once. V and J are TRBV5-6 and TRBJ1-2; a weak D match, TRBD1 (5 bases). This CDR3 has 12 amino acids. Germline V gives CDR1 SGHDT, CDR2 YYEEEE. The V and J ends lost 3 bases and 8 bases respectively, with 11 bases between them. The CDR3 protein is CASSWGNGGYTF. The DNA of the CDR3 is TGTGCCAGCAGCTGGGGGAATGGCGGCTACACCTTC.

This clonotype came up many times. The junction and the germline gene differ at one end; a read error may be behind it. The V and J genes are TRBV3-1 and TRBJ2-1; 9 bases map to TRBD2. CDR3 length: 16 residues. Per germline, CDR1 LGHDT and CDR2 YNNKEL (reference sequence). CDR3 in DNA: TGTGCCAGCAGCCAAGTCGCGGGAGGGGCCTACGATGAGCAGTTCTTC. Its protein is CASSQVAGGAYDEQFF.

Written as DNA, the CDR3 is TGTGCCACCAGCAGTGCAGCCGCCGGGGGTGTAAACAATGAGCAGTTCTTC. Its translation is CATSSAAAGGVNNEQFF. This sequence joins TRBV15 and TRBJ2-1, with a possible D match to TRBD2 (6 bases). The CDR3 contains 17 residues. Between the trimmed V and J ends, which lost 3 bases and 5 bases, there was a span of 20 bases. Germline CDR1 LNHNV, CDR2 YYDKDF (reference sequence).

This clonotype was counted only a few times. This CDR3 is CASSRQGTSGHQETQYF. The CDR3 DNA reads TGCGCCAGCAGCAGACAAGGGACTAGCGGGCACCAAGAGACCCAGTACTTC. V and J are TRBV5-1 and TRBJ2-5; 12 bases map to TRBD2. Germline V gene lookup returns CDR1 SGHRS and CDR2 YFSETQ. The CDR3 sequence is 17 residues long. V trimming: 4 bases; J trimming: 0 bases; junction bases outside the gene matches: 7.

This clonotype showed up just a few times. The V call is TRBV15, the J call TRBJ2-1, with D uncertain. This CDR3 is built from 13 residues. The germline V gene encodes CDR1 LNHNV and CDR2 YYDKDF (reference sequence). Trimming shortened V by 1 base and J by 4 bases, and 5 bases separated the two germline ends. CDR3: CATSRVVYNEQFF. In DNA, the CDR3 is TGTGCCACCAGCAGAGTAGTATACAATGAGCAGTTCTTC. Looking up the rest from reference TRBV15 and TRBJ2-1 gives the full variable domain: DAMVIQNPRYQVTQFGKPVTLSCSQTLNHNVMYWYQQKSSQAPKLLFHYYDKDFNNEADTPDNFQSRRPNTSFCFLDIRSPGLGDTAMYLCATSRVVYNEQFFGPGTRLTVL.

The chain carries TRBV7-3 and TRBJ2-1, with D hard to call. This CDR3 comprises 13 residues. Germline loops: CDR1 SGHTA, CDR2 FQGTGA. Trimming removed 5 bases from V and 6 bases from J, with 11 bases in between. The CDR3 spells CASSPRFSNEQFF. The CDR3 DNA is TGTGCCAGCAGCCCCCGCTTCAGCAATGAGCAGTTCTTC.

This chain joins TRBV2 and TRBJ1-6; TRBD1 matches at 9 bases. After removal of 6 bases from V and 11 bases from J, the junction contained 14 bases not matched to a gene. Germline V lookup: CDR1 SNHLY, CDR2 FYNNEI. The CDR3 consists of 16 residues. CDR3 nucleotides: TGTGCCAGCAGCCCTTTTGCCGGGACAGGGAGTGCACCCCTCCACTTT. Amino acids: CASSPFAGTGSAPLHF.

The chain has TRBV3-1 and TRBJ2-3, with TRBD2 matching 11 bases. Trimming took 5 bases from V and 9 from J; bases not matched to a gene: 10. Germline lookup yields CDR1 LGHDT and CDR2 YNNKEL (reference sequence). The CDR3 contains 15 residues. Here the CDR3 reads CASSDLAGGPSTQYF. As DNA, the CDR3 is TGTGCCAGCAGCGATTTAGCGGGAGGGCCCTCGACGCAGTATTTT.

CDR3: CASSLVLRDYEQYF. The DNA for the CDR3 is TGTGCCAGCAGTCTCGTCCTGAGAGATTACGAGCAGTACTTC. The chain uses TRBV28 and TRBJ2-7; D is unclear. CDR1 and CDR2 (germline): MDHEN, SYDVKM. The CDR3 length is 14 residues. Trimming removed 5 bases from V and 4 bases from J, with 15 bases in between.

The rearrangement links TRBV12-3 or TRBV12-4 to TRBJ1-2; 7 bases are shared with TRBD1. The V segment lost 5 bases and the J segment 1 base; nucleotides outside the gene matches: 7. The CDR3 is 15 amino acids. This CDR3 reads CASSIRQGINYGYTF. CDR3 sequence (DNA): TGTGCCAGCAGTATCCGACAGGGTATTAACTATGGCTACACCTTC.

The chain recombines TRBV7-8 with TRBJ1-2; D not certain. CDR3 length equals 15 residues. Trimming pared 2 bases from V and 3 bases from J, leaving 13 bases between. From germline, CDR1 is SGHVS and CDR2 FQNEAQ. The CDR3 DNA follows: TGTGCCAGCAGCTTAATCCCCGCGGATCACTATGGCTACACCTTC. Amino acids: CASSLIPADHYGYTF. The whole variable domain, remainder taken from reference TRBV7-8 and TRBJ1-2, is GAGVSQSPRYKVAKRGQDVALRCDPISGHVSLFWYQQALGQGPEFLTYFQNEAQLDKSGLPSDRFFAERPEGSVSTLKIQRTQQEDSAVYLCASSLIPADHYGYTFGSGTRLTVV.

This clonotype appeared a few times. This chain connects TRBV4-1 to TRBJ2-1; the match to TRBD2 covers 12 bases. Germline CDR1 MGHRA, CDR2 YSYEKL. The CDR3 has 18 residues. The trim removed 1 base at V and 6 bases at J, leaving 10 bases unmatched. The CDR3 nucleotides are TGCGCCAGCAGCCAAGTTACCACTAGCGGGAGGAATAGCAATGAGCAGTTCTTC. It translates to CASSQVTTSGRNSNEQFF.

There are a few counts of this clonotype. The V call is TRBV29-1, the J call TRBJ1-1; D call uncertain. This CDR3 has 12 amino acids. Germline V gives CDR1 SQVTM, CDR2 ANQGSEA. Between the trimmed V and J ends, which lost 5 bases and 6 bases, there was a span of 13 bases. CDR3 nucleotides: TGCAGCGTTCGACGGGGTCTGGCTGAAGCTTTCTTT. It codes for CSVRRGLAEAFF.

The sample holds a few counts of this clonotype. V is TRBV4-1 and J is TRBJ2-5; no firm D call. V lost 1 base, J lost 0 bases, and 3 bases lay in between. Germline V gene data show CDR1 as MGHRA and CDR2 as YSYEKL. The CDR3 totals 13 residues. The CDR3, as DNA: TGCGCCAGCAGCCAAGCGTACCAAGAGACCCAGTACTTC. This gives the protein CASSQAYQETQYF.

A few counts support this clonotype. The rearrangement uses TRBV5-1 and TRBJ2-7; TRBD1 agrees at 8 bases. The ends lost 2 bases at V and 5 bases at J; junction bases unmatched: 6. The CDR3 covers 14 residues. In germline, CDR1 is SGHRS, CDR2 YFSETQ. The CDR3 spells CASSLTGGLNEQYF. In nucleotides, the CDR3 is TGCGCCAGCAGCTTAACAGGGGGTTTGAACGAGCAGTACTTC.

This clonotype was counted only a few times. The rearrangement links TRBV5-1 to TRBJ1-4; 7 bases fit TRBD1. Germline V gives CDR1 SGHRS, CDR2 YFSETQ. The CDR3 totals 17 residues. Trimming removed 0 bases from V and 8 bases from J; junction bases left unmatched: 13. The CDR3 DNA sequence: TGCGCCAGCAGCTTGGCCAATTTTGCAGGGGGAAACGAAAAACTGTTTTTT. Translating it yields CASSLANFAGGNEKLFF.

The CDR3 spells CASSVSGRINQPQHF. The CDR3, as DNA: TGTGCCAGCAGCGTAAGCGGGCGAATCAATCAGCCCCAGCATTTT. The chain links TRBV9 to TRBJ1-5, with no clear D. Between the trimmed V and J ends, which lost 1 base and 3 bases, there was a span of 11 bases. The V gene's germline CDR1 is SGDLS and CDR2 YYNGEE. There are 15 residues in the CDR3.

The V gene is TRBV7-8, the J gene TRBJ2-1; TRBD2 agrees at 12 bases. The CDR3 contains 16 residues. V dropped 4 bases and J dropped 4; count of bases not matched to a gene: 5. Germline V gene lookup returns CDR1 SGHVS and CDR2 FQNEAQ. The CDR3 here is CASSYPTSGGYNEQFF. In DNA, the CDR3 is TGTGCCAGCAGCTACCCGACTAGCGGGGGTTACAATGAGCAGTTCTTC.

The V call is TRBV4-2, the J call TRBJ2-1; TRBD2 matches at 7 bases. The CDR3 is made up of 16 amino acids. V dropped 0 bases and J dropped 4; count of bases not matched to a gene: 6. Per germline, CDR1 LGHNA and CDR2 YNFKEQ. CDR3 loop: CASSQDGGSWYNEQFF. CDR3 in DNA: TGTGCCAGCAGCCAAGATGGCGGGAGTTGGTACAATGAGCAGTTCTTC.